Each of the 5 T cell receptor beta chains below was sequenced from the same sample in a study of T-cell reconstitution after alpha-beta-depleted transplantation in children. Preparation of the TCRbeta library used unique molecular identifiers. TCRdb re-called the PCR reads with MiXCR, one entry per CDR3 protein. This sample has hundreds of thousands of distinct CDR3 sequences, with approximately 14% found just once. Source: PBMCs, taken before TCRalphabeta/CD19-depleted stem cell transplant. The receptors derive from a girl aged 2-10 years with congenital amegakaryocytic thrombocytopenia, due to receive a stem cell transplant.

A few counts support this clonotype. The chain carries TRBV15 and TRBJ2-3; D perhaps matches TRBD1 (6 bases). CDR3 length: 16 residues. The V gene's germline CDR1 is LNHNV and CDR2 YYDKDF (reference sequence). Trimming removed 0 bases from V and 8 bases from J, with 18 bases in between. This chain's CDR3 is CATSRDPPVAQGTQYF. CDR3 bases: TGTGCCACCAGCAGAGATCCCCCAGTCGCACAGGGTACGCAGTATTTT.

This clonotype has a count of ten or more. This chain connects TRBV7-2 to TRBJ1-1; 8 positions agree with TRBD1. The V gene end was trimmed by 5 bases and the J gene end by 0 bases; junction bases not matched to a gene: 8. CDR3 size: 16 residues. CDR1 is SGHTA and CDR2 is FQGNSA in the germline V gene. The CDR3 DNA sequence: TGTGCCAGCAGCGCCGACTGGGACAGGATGAACACTGAAGCTTTCTTT. Protein sequence: CASSADWDRMNTEAFF.

This clonotype was seen at least ten times. V gene TRBV29-1 combines with J gene TRBJ2-5; D is unclear. The V gene's germline CDR1 is SQVTM and CDR2 ANQGSEA. V lost 6 bases and J lost 2, with 4 bases in between. This CDR3 has 10 residues. CDR3: CSVRQETQYF. In nucleotides, the CDR3 is TGCAGCGTCAGGCAAGAGACCCAGTACTTC.

The table lists this clonotype with many counts. This chain links TRBV29-1 with TRBJ2-3; TRBD1 matches at 8 bases. Trimming cost V 4 bases and J 4 bases; bases outside gene matches: 7. The germline V gene has CDR1 SQVTM and CDR2 ANQGSEA. The CDR3 has 14 amino acids. The CDR3 protein is CSVVLHRGADTQYF. CDR3 nucleotides: TGCAGCGTTGTTTTACACAGGGGGGCAGATACGCAGTATTTT.

This clonotype came up many times. The chain employs TRBV5-1 and TRBJ2-3; no clear D. CDR1 and CDR2 from the germline V gene are SGHRS and YFSETQ. Trimming removed 3 bases at V and 0 bases at J, with 17 bases between. CDR3 length: 17 residues. The chain's CDR3 is CASSSAVRSPSTDTQYF. The CDR3 nucleotides are TGCGCCAGCAGCTCGGCGGTCAGGTCACCTAGCACAGATACGCAGTATTTT.